The 5 T cell receptor beta chains below were found in one sample sequenced in a study of shared clonotypes between healthy human individuals (dated by TCRdb to about 2020). Library preparation employed the immunoSEQ multiplex PCR assay. The table comes from immuneACCESS by way of TCRdb, which keeps in-frame sequences with V and J called. Part of the clones is missing from these tables; in studies checked, under half for an unresolved V gene and the rest for unknown reasons. The sample table contains some 2,100,000 clones; only one count was recorded for 93% of them. In total, the top ten clones hold under 2% of the sample. CD8 naive samples consisted of CD45RO-negative cells that were positively selected for CCR7, yielding a CD45RA+CCR7+ population without TemRA cells. Sequencing input: naive CD8+ T cells from PBMCs. In the paper's terms, the cell subset or site label means: CD45RA+CCR7+. These receptors were collected from a man aged 18 to 30 in good health. Some clones in this sample may be carry-over from other donors' samples.

The CDR3 bases are TGTGCCAGTAGTCTTCTTTTGGGGACAGGAATCGAGCAGTACTTC. Its translation: CASSLLLGTGIEQYF. This chain uses TRBV19 with TRBJ2-7; 8 nucleotides match TRBD1. With 5 bases clipped from V and 6 bases from J, the junction kept 12 bases outside the gene matches. This CDR3 has 15 residues. Germline loops: CDR1 LNHDA, CDR2 SQIVND (reference sequence).

The gene calls are TRBV27 and TRBJ2-7; D is perhaps TRBD1 (7 bases). V lost 1 base, J lost 0 bases, and 16 bases lay in between. Germline CDR1 and CDR2: MNHEY and SMNVEV (reference sequence). This CDR3 has 17 residues. CDR3: CASSLYAGQLSSYEQYF. DNA of the CDR3: TGTGCCAGCAGTTTATACGCGGGACAGCTTAGCTCCTACGAGCAGTACTTC.

This sequence joins TRBV5-8 and TRBJ1-1; D is ambiguous. Germline V lookup: CDR1 SGHTS, CDR2 YDEGEE. This CDR3 has 12 residues. With 3 bases removed from V and 3 bases from J, the gap between germline ends came to 6 bases. CDR3 region: CASSSGYTEAFF. Here the CDR3 DNA reads TGTGCCAGCAGCTCTGGTTACACTGAAGCTTTCTTT.

This clone has just one count. The chain employs TRBV7-9 and TRBJ2-5; no clear D. CDR1 and CDR2 from the germline V gene are SEHNR and FQNEAQ (reference sequence). CDR3 size: 14 residues. Trimming took 5 bases from V and 4 from J, leaving 14 bases between them. The CDR3 DNA reads as TGTGCCAGCAGCATAAGACTCCAGCCAGAGACCCAGTACTTC. Residues: CASSIRLQPETQYF. Together with reference TRBV7-9 and TRBJ2-5, the CDR3 gives the full variable domain: DTGVSQNPRHKITKRGQNVTFRCDPISEHNRLYWYRQTLGQGPEFLTYFQNEAQLEKSRLLSDRFSAERPKGSFSTLEIQRTEQGDSAMYLCASSIRLQPETQYFGPGTRLLVL.

Concerning this clone: Other DNA sequences in the sample encode the same CDR3. The chain has TRBV15 and TRBJ2-2, with 10 bases fitting TRBD1. V shed 3 bases, J shed 6 bases, and the junction held 1 base outside the gene matches. CDR3 length: 14 amino acids. Per germline, CDR1 LNHNV and CDR2 YYDKDF (reference sequence). CDR3 coding DNA: TGTGCCACCAGCAGGGACAGGGGGGCCGGGGAGCTGTTTTTT. Translating gives CATSRDRGAGELFF.